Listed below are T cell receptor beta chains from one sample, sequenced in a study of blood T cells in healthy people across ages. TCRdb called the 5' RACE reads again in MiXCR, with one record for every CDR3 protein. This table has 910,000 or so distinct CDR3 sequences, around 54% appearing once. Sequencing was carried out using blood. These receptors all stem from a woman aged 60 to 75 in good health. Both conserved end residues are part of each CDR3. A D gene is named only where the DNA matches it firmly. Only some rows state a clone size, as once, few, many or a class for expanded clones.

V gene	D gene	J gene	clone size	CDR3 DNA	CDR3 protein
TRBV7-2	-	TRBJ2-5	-	TGTGCCAGCAGCCCGAACTCGGTTGGGACCCAGTACTTC	CASSPNSVGTQYF
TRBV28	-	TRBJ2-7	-	TGTGCCAGCAGACAGGTAGCCAGGGCCCACGAGCAGTACTTC	CASRQVARAHEQYF
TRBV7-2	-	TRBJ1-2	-	TGTGCCAGCAGCATGTCCCTTAGCTATGGCTACACCTTC	CASSMSLSYGYTF
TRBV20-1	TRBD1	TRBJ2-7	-	TGCAGTGCTAGAAACAGGGGCGCCTCCTACGAGCAGTACTTC	CSARNRGASYEQYF
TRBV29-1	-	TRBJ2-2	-	TGCAGCGTGTTAGGCAGGGGAAACACCGGGGAGCTGTTTTTT	CSVLGRGNTGELFF
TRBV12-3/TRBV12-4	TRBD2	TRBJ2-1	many	TGTGCCAGCAGTTTGGGGGGGGGAAACAATGAGCAGTTCTTC	CASSLGGGNNEQFF
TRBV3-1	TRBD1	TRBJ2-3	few	TGTGCCAGCAGCCAAGACTGGACAGGCCACACAGATACGCAGTATTTT	CASSQDWTGHTDTQYF
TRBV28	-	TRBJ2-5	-	TGTGCCAGCAGTTGGTGGGATAGGGCGTGGCAGTACTTC	CASSWWDRAWQYF
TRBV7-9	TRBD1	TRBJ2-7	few	TGTGCCAGCAGCTTCAGTTTTGACAGGGGTCCCTACGAGCAGTACTTC	CASSFSFDRGPYEQYF
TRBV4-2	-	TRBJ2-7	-	TGTGCCAGCAGCCAAGAAAGGAACTCCTACGAGCAGTACTTC	CASSQERNSYEQYF
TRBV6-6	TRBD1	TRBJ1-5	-	TGTGCCAGCAGTTACTCGATATTACAGGGGAGTCAGCCCCAGCATTTT	CASSYSILQGSQPQHF
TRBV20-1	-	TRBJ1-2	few	TGCAGTGCTAGAGATCAGGCAGGGAATAACTATGGCTACACCTTC	CSARDQAGNNYGYTF
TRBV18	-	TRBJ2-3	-	TGTGCCAGCTCACCACAAAACAGGGCGTACACAGATACGCGGTATTTT	CASSPQNRAYTDTRYF
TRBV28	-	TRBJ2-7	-	TGTGCCAGCAGTTCCAGTGGACCGACCTACGAGCAGTACTTC	CASSSSGPTYEQYF
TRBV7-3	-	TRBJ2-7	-	TGTGCCAGCAGCAGGGGGTCGATCGTCTACGAGCAGTACTTC	CASSRGSIVYEQYF
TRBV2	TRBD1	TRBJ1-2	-	TGTGCCAGCAGTCTGACAGGGTCCGTCTATGGCTACACCTTC	CASSLTGSVYGYTF
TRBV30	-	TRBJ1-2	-	TGTGCCTGGAGTGTACGGGGCTATGGCTACACCTTC	CAWSVRGYGYTF
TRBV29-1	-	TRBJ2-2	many	TGCAGCGTTGGGGAAAGGTCCGCCGGGGAGCTGTTTTTT	CSVGERSAGELFF
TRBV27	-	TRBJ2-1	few	TGTGCCAGCAGTCCTTATCAGGGCAACAATGAGCAGTTCTTC	CASSPYQGNNEQFF
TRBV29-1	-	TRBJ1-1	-	TGCAGCGTCGACAACGTGATGGGGGCTACTGAAGCTTTCTTT	CSVDNVMGATEAFF
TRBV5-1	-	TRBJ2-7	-	TGCGCCAGCAGCTTAATTCAGACCTACAATGAGCAGTACTTC	CASSLIQTYNEQYF
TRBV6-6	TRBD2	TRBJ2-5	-	TGTGCCAGCAGTTCCGGGACTAGCTCGGAGACCCAGTACTTC	CASSSGTSSETQYF
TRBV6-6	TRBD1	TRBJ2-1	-	TGTGCCAGCAGTCCGCAACCAACAGGGGGAGGTTACAATGAGCAGTTCTTC	CASSPQPTGGGYNEQFF
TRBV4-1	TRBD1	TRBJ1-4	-	TGCGCCAGCAGCCAGAGGGACAGGGATAATGAAAAACTGTTTTTT	CASSQRDRDNEKLFF
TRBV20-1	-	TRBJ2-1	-	TGCAGTGCTAGAAGGGTCTATGAGCAGTTCTTC	CSARRVYEQFF
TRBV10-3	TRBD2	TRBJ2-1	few	TGTGCCATCAGTGATCCCGGACTAGCGGGAGTAGGCAATGAGCAGTTCTTC	CAISDPGLAGVGNEQFF
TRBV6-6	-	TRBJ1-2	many	TGTGCCAGCAGCCACGGGGTCAATAACTATGGCTACACCTTC	CASSHGVNNYGYTF
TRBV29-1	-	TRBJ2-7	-	TGCAGCGGGGGTGAGTCCTCCGAGCAGTACTTC	CSGGESSEQYF